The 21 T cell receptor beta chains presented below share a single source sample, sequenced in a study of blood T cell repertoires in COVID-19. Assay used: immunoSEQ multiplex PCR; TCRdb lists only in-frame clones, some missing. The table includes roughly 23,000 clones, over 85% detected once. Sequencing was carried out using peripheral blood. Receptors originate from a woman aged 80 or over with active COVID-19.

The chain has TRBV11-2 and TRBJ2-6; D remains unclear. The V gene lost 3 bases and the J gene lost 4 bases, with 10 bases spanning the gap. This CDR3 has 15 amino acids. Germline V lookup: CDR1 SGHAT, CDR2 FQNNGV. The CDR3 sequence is CASSFSLRGANVLTF. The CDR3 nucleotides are TGTGCCAGCAGCTTTAGCCTGCGGGGGGCCAACGTCCTGACTTTC.

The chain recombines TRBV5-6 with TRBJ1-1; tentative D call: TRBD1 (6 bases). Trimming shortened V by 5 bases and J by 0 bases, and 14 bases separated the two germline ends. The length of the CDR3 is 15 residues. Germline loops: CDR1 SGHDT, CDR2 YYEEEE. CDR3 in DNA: TGTGCCAGCAGAATCGAAGGGGGAATGAACACTGAAGCTTTCTTT. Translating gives CASRIEGGMNTEAFF. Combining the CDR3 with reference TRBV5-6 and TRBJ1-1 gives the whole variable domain DAGVTQSPTHLIKTRGQQVTLRCSPKSGHDTVSWYQQALGQGPQFIFQYYEEEERQRGNFPDRFSGHQFPNYSSELNVNALLLGDSALYLCASRIEGGMNTEAFFGQGTRLTVV.

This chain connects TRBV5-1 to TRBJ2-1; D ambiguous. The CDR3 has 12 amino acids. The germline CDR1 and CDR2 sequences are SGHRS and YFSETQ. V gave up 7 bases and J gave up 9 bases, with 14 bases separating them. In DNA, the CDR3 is TGCGCCAGCGGTGGCCCTACGGGTGAGCAGTTCTTC. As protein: CASGGPTGEQFF.

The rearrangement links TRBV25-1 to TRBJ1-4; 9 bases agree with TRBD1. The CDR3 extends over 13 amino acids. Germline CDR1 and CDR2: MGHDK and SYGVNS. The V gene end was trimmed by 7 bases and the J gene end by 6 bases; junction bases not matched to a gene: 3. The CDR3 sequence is CASTGQGDEKLFF. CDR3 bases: TGTGCCAGCACGGGACAGGGTGATGAAAAACTGTTTTTT.

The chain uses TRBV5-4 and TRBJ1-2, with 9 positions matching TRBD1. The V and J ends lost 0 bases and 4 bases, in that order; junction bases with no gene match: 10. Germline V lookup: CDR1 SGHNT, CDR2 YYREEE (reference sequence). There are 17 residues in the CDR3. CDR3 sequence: CASSLGPGQGAGYGYTF. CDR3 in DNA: TGTGCCAGCAGCTTGGGACCGGGACAGGGAGCAGGCTATGGCTACACCTTC.

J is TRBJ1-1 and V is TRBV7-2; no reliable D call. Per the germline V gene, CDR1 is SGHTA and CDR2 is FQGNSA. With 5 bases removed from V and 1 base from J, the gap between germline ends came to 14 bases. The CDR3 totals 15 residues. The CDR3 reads CASSPHSPGNTEAFF. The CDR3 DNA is TGTGCCAGCAGCCCCCATTCCCCAGGGAACACTGAAGCTTTCTTT.

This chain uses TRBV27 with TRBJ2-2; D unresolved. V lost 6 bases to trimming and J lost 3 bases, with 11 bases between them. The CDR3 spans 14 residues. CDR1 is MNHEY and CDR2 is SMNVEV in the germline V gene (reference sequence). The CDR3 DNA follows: TGTGCCAGCAGAATACAGACGGACACCGGGGAGCTGTTTTTT. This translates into CASRIQTDTGELFF.

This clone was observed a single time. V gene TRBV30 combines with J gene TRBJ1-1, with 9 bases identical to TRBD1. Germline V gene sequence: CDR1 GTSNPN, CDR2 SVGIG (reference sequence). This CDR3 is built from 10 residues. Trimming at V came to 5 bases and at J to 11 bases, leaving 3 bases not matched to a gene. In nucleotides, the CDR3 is TGTGCCTGGGGGGACAGGGCCGCTTTCTTT. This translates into CAWGDRAAFF.

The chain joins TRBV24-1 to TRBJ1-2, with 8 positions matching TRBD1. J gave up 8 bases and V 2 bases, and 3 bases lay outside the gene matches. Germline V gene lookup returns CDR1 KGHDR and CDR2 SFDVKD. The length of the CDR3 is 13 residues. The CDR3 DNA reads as TGTGCCACCAGTGATTCAGGGGGCTGGGGCTACACCTTC. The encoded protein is CATSDSGGWGYTF.

Here the CDR3 reads CASSLDRSRTEAFF. The CDR3 bases are TGTGCCAGCAGCCTCGACAGGAGTCGGACTGAAGCTTTCTTT. V is TRBV13 and J is TRBJ1-1; the D gene is possibly TRBD1 (6 bases). CDR1 and CDR2 from the germline V gene are PRHDT and FYEKMQ (reference sequence). The length of the CDR3 is 14 residues. The germline V and J ends were trimmed by 5 bases and 5 bases, with 15 bases remaining between them.

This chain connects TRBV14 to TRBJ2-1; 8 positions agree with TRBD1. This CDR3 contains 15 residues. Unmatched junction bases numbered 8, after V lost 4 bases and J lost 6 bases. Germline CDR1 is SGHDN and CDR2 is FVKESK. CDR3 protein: CASSPMFGQGNEQFF. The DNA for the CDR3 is TGTGCCAGCAGCCCCATGTTTGGACAGGGCAATGAGCAGTTCTTC. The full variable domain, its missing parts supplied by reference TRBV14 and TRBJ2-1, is EAGVTQFPSHSVIEKGQTVTLRCDPISGHDNLYWYRRVMGKEIKFLLHFVKESKQDESGMPNNRFLAERTGGTYSTLKVQPAELEDSGVYFCASSPMFGQGNEQFFGPGTRLTVL.

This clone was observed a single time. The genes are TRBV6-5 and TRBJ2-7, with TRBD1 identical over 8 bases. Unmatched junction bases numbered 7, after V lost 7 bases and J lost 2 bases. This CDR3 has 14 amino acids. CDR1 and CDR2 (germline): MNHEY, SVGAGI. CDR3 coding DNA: TGTGCCAGCACCCCACAGGGGGTGCCCTACGAGCAGTACTTC. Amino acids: CASTPQGVPYEQYF.

Here the CDR3 DNA reads TGTGCCGGATCTCTAGCGGGGGCGGGGGATACGCAGTATTTT. Its translation: CAGSLAGAGDTQYF. The rearrangement joins TRBV7-2 to TRBJ2-3, with 10 bases identical to TRBD2. The CDR3 length is 14 residues. Germline loops: CDR1 SGHTA, CDR2 FQGNSA. V trimming: 11 bases; J trimming: 6 bases; junction bases outside the gene matches: 11.

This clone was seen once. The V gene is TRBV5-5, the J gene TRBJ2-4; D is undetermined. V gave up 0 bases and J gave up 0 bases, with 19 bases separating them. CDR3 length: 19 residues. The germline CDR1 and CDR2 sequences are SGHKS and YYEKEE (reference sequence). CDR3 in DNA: TGTGCCAGCAGCTTGGACTCAGGAAATCTTCCCCTAGCCAAAAACATTCAGTACTTC. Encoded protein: CASSLDSGNLPLAKNIQYF.

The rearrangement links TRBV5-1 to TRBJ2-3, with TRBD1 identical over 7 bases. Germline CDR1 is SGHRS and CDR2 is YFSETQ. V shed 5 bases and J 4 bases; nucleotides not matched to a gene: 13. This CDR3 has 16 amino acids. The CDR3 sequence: CASREQGGVPADTQYF. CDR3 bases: TGCGCCAGCAGAGAACAAGGGGGCGTCCCTGCAGATACGCAGTATTTT.

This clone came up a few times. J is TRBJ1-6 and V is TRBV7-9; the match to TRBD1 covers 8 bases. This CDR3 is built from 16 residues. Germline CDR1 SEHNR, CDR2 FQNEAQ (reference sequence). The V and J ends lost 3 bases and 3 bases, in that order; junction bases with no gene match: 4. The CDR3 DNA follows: TGTGCCAGCAGCTTTGAACAGGGGGGCTATAATTCACCCCTCCACTTT. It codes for CASSFEQGGYNSPLHF.

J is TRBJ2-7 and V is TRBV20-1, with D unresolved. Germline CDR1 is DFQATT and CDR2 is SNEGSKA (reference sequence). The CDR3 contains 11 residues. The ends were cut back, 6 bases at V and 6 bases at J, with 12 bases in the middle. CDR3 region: CSARSGFEQYF. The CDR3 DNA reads TGCAGTGCCAGATCCGGGTTCGAGCAGTACTTC.

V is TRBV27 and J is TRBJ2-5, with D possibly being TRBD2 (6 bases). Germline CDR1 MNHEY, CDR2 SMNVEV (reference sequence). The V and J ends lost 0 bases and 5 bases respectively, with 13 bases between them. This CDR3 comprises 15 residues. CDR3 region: CASSLSGGAWETQYF. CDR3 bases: TGTGCCAGCAGTTTATCTGGAGGGGCGTGGGAGACCCAGTACTTC.

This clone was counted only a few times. The CDR3 DNA reads TGTGCCAGCAGCTTAGCTAGCGGGGCCTCCTACGAGCAGTACTTC. The encoded protein is CASSLASGASYEQYF. The V and J genes are TRBV7-2 and TRBJ2-7, with 8 nucleotides matching TRBD2. CDR1 and CDR2 (germline): SGHTA, FQGNSA. CDR3 length: 15 amino acids. The V segment lost 0 bases and the J segment 0 bases; nucleotides outside the gene matches: 1.

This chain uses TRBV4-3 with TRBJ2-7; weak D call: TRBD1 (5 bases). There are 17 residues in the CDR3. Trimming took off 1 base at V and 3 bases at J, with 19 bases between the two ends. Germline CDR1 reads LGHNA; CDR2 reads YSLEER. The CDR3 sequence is CASSQGLSQTAYYEQYF. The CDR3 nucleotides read TGCGCCAGCAGCCAAGGCCTTTCCCAGACAGCCTACTACGAGCAGTACTTC.

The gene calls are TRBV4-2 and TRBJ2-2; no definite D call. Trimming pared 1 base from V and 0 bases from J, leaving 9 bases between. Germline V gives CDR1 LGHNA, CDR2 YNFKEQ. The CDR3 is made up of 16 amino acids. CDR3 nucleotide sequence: TGTGCCAGCAGCCAAGGGCCCGCCACGAACACCGGGGAGCTGTTTTTT. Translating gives CASSQGPATNTGELFF.